These T cell receptor beta chains were read from a single sample in a study of CD8 T cells in Susac syndrome. TCRdb called the immunoSEQ multiplex PCR reads again in MiXCR, with one record for every CDR3 protein. The table lists over 130,000 distinct CDR3 sequences, roughly 96% of them singletons. Input material: CD4+ T cells from PBMCs. The receptors were sampled from a human donor with multiple sclerosis. The CDR3 runs from the conserved cysteine through the conserved F or W. D genes are given only for firm matches. Size is omitted from some rows. Given values are once, few, many or a class for expanded clones.

TRBV20-1,-,-,13,TRBJ2-3,TGCAGTGCTAGACAAGCGAGCACAGATACGCAGTATTTT,CSARQASTDTQYF
TRBV19,-,-,13,TRBJ2-7,TGTGCCAGTAGTTTTCTGGCTTCCTACGAGCAGTACTTC,CASSFLASYEQYF
TRBV6-5,-,TRBD1,15,TRBJ2-7,TGTGCCAGCAGTTCCCGACAGGGGGTTTCCTACGAGCAGTACTTC,CASSSRQGVSYEQYF
TRBV20-1,-,-,11,TRBJ2-7,TGCAGTGCTAATCTCCACTACGAGCAGTACTTC,CSANLHYEQYF
TRBV7-9,-,TRBD1,14,TRBJ2-7,TGTGCCAGCAGCGCCGGGACAGGGTCGTACGAGCAGTACTTC,CASSAGTGSYEQYF
TRBV24-1,-,TRBD2,16,TRBJ2-3,TGTGCCACCAGTGACCCGACTAGCTCAGGCACAGATACGCAGTATTTT,CATSDPTSSGTDTQYF
TRBV20-1,-,-,13,TRBJ1-1,TGCAGTGCTCGCGCAAGAGGCAGGGCTGAAGCTTTCTTT,CSARARGRAEAFF
TRBV24-1,-,-,16,TRBJ1-5,TGTGCCACCAGTGATGGGCGGGGTGCCGTCGGACAGCCCCAGCATTTT,CATSDGRGAVGQPQHF
TRBV28,-,TRBD1,12,TRBJ1-2,TGTGCCAGCAGCACCAGGGGGCGATACTACACCTTC,CASSTRGRYYTF
TRBV28,-,TRBD2,16,TRBJ2-1,TGTGCCAGCAGTTTACGGGGACTAGCGACCTACAATGAGCAGTTCTTC,CASSLRGLATYNEQFF
TRBV12-3/TRBV12-4,-,-,14,TRBJ2-6,TGTGCCAGCGAGGGTTTTCCTGGGGCCAACGTCCTGACTTTC,CASEGFPGANVLTF
TRBV29-1,-,TRBD1,11,TRBJ2-2,TGCAGCGTACAGGGGGCCGGGGAGCTGTTTTTT,CSVQGAGELFF
TRBV25-1,-,-,12,TRBJ2-7,TGTGGTGGGAGACAACCCGAAAGTGAGCAGTACTTC,CGGRQPESEQYF
TRBV4-1,-,-,17,TRBJ2-7,TGCGCCAGCAGCCAGCTCTCCCTCGGGGCACTCCACTACGAGCAGTACTTC,CASSQLSLGALHYEQYF
TRBV19,-,TRBD1,17,TRBJ2-3,TGTGCCAGTAGGACCGGGACAGGAACGACTAGCACAGATACGCAGTATTTT,CASRTGTGTTSTDTQYF
TRBV28,-,TRBD1,13,TRBJ2-7,TGTGCCAGCGTTAGGGACAGGGGCAACGAGCAGTACTTC,CASVRDRGNEQYF
TRBV6-5,-,TRBD2,14,TRBJ2-3,TGTGCCAGCAGTTACAGCGGGGGCACAGATACGCAGTATTTT,CASSYSGGTDTQYF
TRBV30,-,-,14,TRBJ1-1,TGTGCCTGGAAGGTTGCAGGGTCCAGCACTGAAGCTTTCTTT,CAWKVAGSSTEAFF
TRBV27,-,-,11,TRBJ2-1,TGTGCCAGCCTTAGGGGACGGGAGCAGTTCTTC,CASLRGREQFF
TRBV6-1,once,TRBD1,15,TRBJ2-2,TGTGCCAGCAGTCCGGGACAGCCGAACACCGGGGAGCTGTTTTTT,CASSPGQPNTGELFF
TRBV7-6,-,-,16,TRBJ1-3,TGTGCCAGCAGCTTAGACCCGCCAGGGGACGGAAACACCATATATTTT,CASSLDPPGDGNTIYF
TRBV29-1,-,-,11,TRBJ1-1,TGCAGCGTTGGGTCGAACACTGAAGCTTTCTTT,CSVGSNTEAFF
TRBV28,-,-,16,TRBJ2-3,TGTGCCAGCAGTTCCGAACTCAGGGGGGGCACAGATACGCAGTATTTT,CASSSELRGGTDTQYF
TRBV9,-,TRBD2,15,TRBJ2-1,TGTGCCAGCAGCTCAACTAGCGGGGGTTACAATGAGCAGTTCTTC,CASSSTSGGYNEQFF
TRBV20-1,-,TRBD1,13,TRBJ1-4,TGCAGTGGGAGGACAGGGGGGAATGAAAAACTGTTTTTT,CSGRTGGNEKLFF
TRBV9,-,-,13,TRBJ2-5,TGTGCCAGCAGCCAGGCAGCCAGAGAGACCCAGTACTTC,CASSQAARETQYF
TRBV24-1,once,-,14,TRBJ2-7,TGTGCCACCAGTGATTTGGCCAGGACCTACGAGCAGTACTTC,CATSDLARTYEQYF
TRBV4-1,-,-,19,TRBJ2-4,TGCGCCAGCAGCACCCTGGGGGTCCCAGGTTCTATAGCCAAAAACATTCAGTACTTC,CASSTLGVPGSIAKNIQYF
TRBV24-1,-,-,16,TRBJ2-5,TGTGCCACCAGTGATGCGTCAGGCGGGGTCGGATGGACCCAGTACTTC,CATSDASGGVGWTQYF
TRBV3-1,-,-,14,TRBJ2-4,TGTGCCAGCAGCCAAGAAGGGGACAAAAACATTCAGTACTTC,CASSQEGDKNIQYF
TRBV7-3,-,-,13,TRBJ2-7,TGTGCCAGCAGCCGGGCGGGGAGCCACGAGCAGTACTTC,CASSRAGSHEQYF
TRBV7-2,-,-,11,TRBJ1-1,TGTGCCAGCGTAACTAGGGGTGAAGCTTTCTTT,CASVTRGEAFF
TRBV9,-,-,14,TRBJ2-3,TGTGCCAGCAGCGCCCGGGACTCCTCAGGGACGCAGTATTTT,CASSARDSSGTQYF
TRBV4-3,-,-,17,TRBJ1-1,TGCGCCAGCAGCCAAGGGACTGGACGGGGCGCGGACACTGAAGCTTTCTTT,CASSQGTGRGADTEAFF
TRBV12-3/TRBV12-4,-,TRBD1,15,TRBJ1-6,TGTGCCAGCAGTGGGGGACAGGGGGCCGCATCACCCCTCCACTTT,CASSGGQGAASPLHF
TRBV7-9,-,-,16,TRBJ1-2,TGTGCCAGCAGTCCTCCCCTTCAGGGACGCTACTATGGCTACACCTTC,CASSPPLQGRYYGYTF
TRBV19,-,-,14,TRBJ1-5,TGTGCCAGTAGTATAGATCGGAGGACCGGGCCCCAGCATTTT,CASSIDRRTGPQHF
TRBV27,-,TRBD1,14,TRBJ2-7,TGTGCCAGCAGTCCATCGACAGGGCCCTACGAGCAGTACTTC,CASSPSTGPYEQYF
TRBV12-3/TRBV12-4,-,TRBD1,14,TRBJ2-5,TGTGCCAGCAGTTTTGGGCAGGGGGCGGAGACCCAGTACTTC,CASSFGQGAETQYF
TRBV3-1,-,-,18,TRBJ2-2,TGTGCCAGCAGCCAAGAGGCAGGGGTAAATGTTAACACCGGGGAGCTGTTTTTT,CASSQEAGVNVNTGELFF
TRBV9,-,TRBD1,16,TRBJ1-6,TGTGCCAGCACCGACTCGGGGACAGGGGAAAATTCACCCCTCCACTTT,CASTDSGTGENSPLHF
TRBV30,-,-,12,TRBJ1-2,TGTGCCTGGGACAAGACGGGTTATGGCTACACCTTC,CAWDKTGYGYTF
TRBV21-1,-,-,13,TRBJ2-7,TGTGCCAGCAGCGCGGACAGTATCTACGAGCAGTACTTC,CASSADSIYEQYF
TRBV3-1,-,-,14,TRBJ2-5,TGTGCCAGCAGCATTACGGGGTCCCAAGAGACCCAGTACTTC,CASSITGSQETQYF
TRBV11-2,-,TRBD2,20,TRBJ2-1,TGTGCCAGCAGCTTAGTCGGGGCGGGAGGGTCCCGAAGCTCCTACAATGAGCAGTTCTTC,CASSLVGAGGSRSSYNEQFF
TRBV27,-,TRBD2,16,TRBJ2-5,TGTGCCAGCAGCCCGGGGGAACTAGCGTGGGGGGAGACCCAGTACTTC,CASSPGELAWGETQYF
TRBV15,-,TRBD1,16,TRBJ1-1,TGTGCCACCAGCAGAGGGGCGACAGGGGGTAACACTGAAGCTTTCTTT,CATSRGATGGNTEAFF
TRBV20-1,-,TRBD1,15,TRBJ1-1,TGCAGTGCTAGAGATCTTGGGACAGCGAACACTGAAGCTTTCTTT,CSARDLGTANTEAFF
TRBV20-1,-,-,15,TRBJ1-5,TGCAGTGCTAGAGATAGGGGGATGGCCGGCGGGCCCCAGCATTTT,CSARDRGMAGGPQHF
TRBV6-1,-,TRBD1,13,TRBJ1-5,TGTGCCACCCTTGGACAGGGGCTACGGCCCCAGCATTTT,CATLGQGLRPQHF
TRBV3-1,once,-,15,TRBJ1-5,TGTGCCAGCAGCCAAGATCTTACGGGTTTTCGGCCCCAGCATTTT,CASSQDLTGFRPQHF
TRBV6-1,-,TRBD2,16,TRBJ2-1,TGTGCCAGCAGCCGACTAGCGGGGGCCTTCTACAATGAGCAGTTCTTC,CASSRLAGAFYNEQFF
TRBV9,-,-,14,TRBJ1-5,TGTGCCAGCAGCGCGACTGAGGGAAAGTCGGCCCAGCATTTT,CASSATEGKSAQHF
TRBV9,once,TRBD1,15,TRBJ1-1,TGTGCCAGCAGCCCAAATCAGGGGGGGAACACTGAAGCTTTCTTT,CASSPNQGGNTEAFF
TRBV4-1,-,-,17,TRBJ2-5,TGCGCCAGCAGCCAAGGCGGCAGGGGAGGGCGGTTAGAGACCCAGTACTTC,CASSQGGRGGRLETQYF
TRBV5-1,-,-,14,TRBJ2-5,TGCGCCAGCAGCTTGACAGTCAACCCAGAGACCCAGTACTTC,CASSLTVNPETQYF
TRBV4-2,few,-,15,TRBJ2-1,TGTGCCAGCAGTCCCTCGTGGGGAGAGAACAATGAGCAGTTCTTC,CASSPSWGENNEQFF
TRBV27,-,TRBD1,17,TRBJ1-2,TGTGCCAGCAGTGCGGACCGGACAGGGAGGATAGTCTATGGCTACACCTTC,CASSADRTGRIVYGYTF
TRBV29-1,-,-,14,TRBJ2-3,TGCAGTACTCGCCCGGGCAGAAACACAGATACGCAGTATTTT,CSTRPGRNTDTQYF